Listed below are T cell receptor beta chains from one sample, sequenced in a study of human T cells and chemical hapten exposure. MiXCR was run by TCRdb on the RACE reads, yielding one entry per CDR3 protein. The profile shows roughly 75,000 distinct CDR3 sequences, roughly 7.9% of them singletons. Sequenced: whole blood. The receptors here all came from a female donor in good health. Some clones in this sample may be carry-over from other donors' samples. CDR3s include the opening cysteine and the closing phenylalanine or tryptophan. Each record gives: CDR3 length, V gene, J gene, D gene, clone size, CDR3 protein, CDR3 DNA. The D gene is left open where the match is weak. Expanded clones get a size class; other rows say once, few or many, or leave the size out.

>15|TRBV28|TRBJ1-2|TRBD1|few
CASSLSGTGNYGYTF
TGTGCCAGCAGTTTAAGCGGGACAGGGAACTATGGCTACACCTTC
>16|TRBV19|TRBJ1-6|TRBD1|NA
CASSTGGQRINSPLNF
TGTGCCAGTAGTACCGGGGGACAGAGGATTAATTCACCCCTCAACTTT
>12|TRBV6-6|TRBJ1-4|NA|few
CASSRFGEKLFF
TGTGCCAGCAGTCGCTTCGGCGAAAAACTGTTTTTT
>12|TRBV28|TRBJ2-1|TRBD1|many
CASSSQGQQQFF
TGTGCCAGCAGTTCCCAGGGACAGCAGCAGTTCTTC
>13|TRBV24-1|TRBJ1-1|NA|NA
CATTRQPGTEAFF
TGTGCCACCACTCGACAGCCGGGCACTGAAGCTTTCTTT
>14|TRBV13|TRBJ2-7|TRBD2|many
CASRTWRGTYEQYF
TGTGCCAGCCGGACGTGGCGGGGGACCTACGAGCAGTACTTC
>13|TRBV20-1|TRBJ1-5|NA|NA
CSASRGAGQPQHF
TGCAGTGCTAGTCGAGGGGCTGGGCAGCCCCAGCATTTT
>14|TRBV25-1|TRBJ2-7|NA|few
CASSLSGGSGEQYF
TGTGCCAGCAGTCTGTCTGGGGGATCAGGAGAGCAGTACTTC
>15|TRBV4-2|TRBJ1-1|NA|few
CASSPDRDGDTEAFF
TGTGCCAGCAGCCCGGACCGGGACGGGGACACTGAAGCTTTCTTT
>16|TRBV6-1|TRBJ2-7|TRBD1|many
CASSEKPGTGTYEQYF
TGTGCCAGCTCCGAAAAACCCGGGACAGGTACCTACGAGCAGTACTTC
>18|TRBV14|TRBJ2-3|TRBD2|few
CASSQDIGSGGFTDTQYF
TGTGCCAGCAGCCAAGATATCGGTAGCGGGGGTTTCACAGATACGCAGTATTTT
>15|TRBV6-2/TRBV6-3|TRBJ1-5|NA|many
CASSSAGNSNQPQHF
TGTGCCAGCAGTTCCGCCGGGAACTCCAATCAGCCCCAGCATTTT
>16|TRBV3-1|TRBJ1-2|TRBD1|many
CASSQVPGGGYYGYTF
TGTGCCAGCAGCCAAGTTCCAGGGGGGGGGTACTATGGCTACACCTTC
>15|TRBV7-2|TRBJ2-6|NA|many
CASSYLDSGANVLTF
TGTGCCAGCAGCTACTTGGACTCTGGGGCCAACGTCCTGACTTTC
>15|TRBV6-5|TRBJ2-7|TRBD1|NA
CASSYSRDRSYEQYF
TGTGCCAGCAGTTACTCGCGGGACAGGTCGTACGAGCAGTACTTC
>12|TRBV29-1|TRBJ1-4|TRBD1|many
CSVGTGAEKLFF
TGCAGCGTTGGGACAGGGGCTGAAAAACTGTTTTTT
>16|TRBV5-1|TRBJ2-3|TRBD2|few
CASSLIPAGGQDTQYF
TGCGCCAGCAGCTTGATTCCAGCGGGGGGTCAAGATACGCAGTATTTT
>15|TRBV7-2|TRBJ2-1|NA|few
CASSLGDNSYNEQFF
TGTGCCAGCAGCTTAGGAGACAACTCCTACAATGAGCAGTTCTTC
>14|TRBV5-6|TRBJ2-7|TRBD2|NA
CASSPGLGPYEQYF
TGTGCCAGCAGTCCGGGACTAGGTCCCTACGAGCAGTACTTC
>14|TRBV7-3|TRBJ1-1|NA|many
CASSLMAGPAEAFF
TGTGCCAGCAGCTTAATGGCAGGGCCCGCTGAAGCTTTCTTT